This entry lists 13 T cell receptor beta chains sequenced from one sample in a study of T cell repertoires in cytomegalovirus infection. TCRdb independently ran MiXCR on the reads; one entry per CDR3 protein. The sample holds over 450,000 distinct CDR3 sequences; roughly 12% are singletons and the top ten take roughly 10%. Input material: PBMCs. The receptors derive from a human donor in good health (CMV status not recorded). Some clones in this sample may be carry-over from other donors' samples.

In this sample, this clonotype turned up many times. The chain combines TRBV19 with TRBJ1-1, with D perhaps matching TRBD1 (6 bases). Germline lookup yields CDR1 LNHDA and CDR2 SQIVND (reference sequence). The V and J ends lost 8 bases and 7 bases respectively, with 17 bases between them. The CDR3 has 13 residues. CDR3 loop: CASQAGGYDEAFF. Here the CDR3 DNA reads TGTGCCAGTCAGGCCGGGGGCTATGATGAAGCTTTCTTT.

This clonotype was detected ten times or more. This rearrangement joins TRBV7-2 to TRBJ2-6, with D unresolved. CDR3 length: 16 residues. Germline assignment: CDR1 SGHTA and CDR2 FQGNSA. V lost 4 bases and J lost 2, with 12 bases in between. The CDR3 bases are TGTGCCAGCAGCTATGGGTCTTTGACTGGGGCCAACGTCCTGACTTTC. It specifies CASSYGSLTGANVLTF.

The rearrangement joins TRBV5-1 to TRBJ2-5, with 10 bases identical to TRBD2. J lost 4 bases, V lost 4 bases, and 4 bases had no gene match. Looked up from germline, CDR1 is SGHRS and CDR2 is YFSETQ. The CDR3 consists of 14 residues. The CDR3 DNA is TGCGCCAGCAGCCCCGGGACTAGCGTAGAGACCCAGTACTTC. This encodes CASSPGTSVETQYF.

This clonotype has a handful of counts. This chain connects TRBV29-1 to TRBJ1-1; D unresolved. Germline V gene data show CDR1 as SQVTM and CDR2 as ANQGSEA. This CDR3 has 10 residues. The ends were cut back, 5 bases at V and 5 bases at J, with 6 bases in the middle. The CDR3 nucleotides read TGCAGCGTTTTGGTAACTGAAGCTTTCTTT. It yields the protein CSVLVTEAFF.

The V and J genes are TRBV20-1 and TRBJ2-5, with TRBD2 matching 11 bases. With V trimmed by 4 bases and J by 5 bases, 6 bases remained unmatched. The CDR3 consists of 14 residues. CDR1 DFQATT and CDR2 SNEGSKA come from the germline V gene (reference sequence). The CDR3 is CSANSGRAAETQYF. CDR3 nucleotide sequence: TGCAGTGCTAATAGCGGGAGGGCCGCGGAGACCCAGTACTTC.

This clonotype was seen repeatedly, ten times or more. The rearrangement links TRBV12-3 or TRBV12-4 to TRBJ2-2; D is uncertain. CDR3 size: 18 residues. With 5 bases removed from V and 5 bases from J, the gap between germline ends came to 24 bases. As DNA, the CDR3 is TGTGCCAGCAGTCTCCCCCCGAAGGGCGCCTGGGGAACCGGGGAGCTGTTTTTT. Translation: CASSLPPKGAWGTGELFF.

The CDR3 DNA is TGTGCCAGTAGTGACTGGAGCTCCTACAATGAGCAGTTCTTC. It translates to CASSDWSSYNEQFF. The V and J genes are TRBV19 and TRBJ2-1; D uncertain. Germline CDR1 reads LNHDA; CDR2 reads SQIVND (reference sequence). The V gene lost 5 bases and the J gene lost 0 bases, with 8 bases spanning the gap. The CDR3 totals 14 residues.

This clonotype was picked up many times. The V and J genes are TRBV7-2 and TRBJ2-7; D is unclear. Germline lookup yields CDR1 SGHTA and CDR2 FQGNSA. CDR3 length: 17 amino acids. V gave up 1 base and J gave up 0 bases, with 16 bases separating them. Here the CDR3 DNA reads TGTGCCAGCAGCTTAGTAGCCCTTGAAAATCCCTCCTACGAGCAGTACTTC. This codes for CASSLVALENPSYEQYF.

In this sample, this clonotype turned up many times. The rearrangement joins TRBV24-1 to TRBJ1-2; the D is unclear. The CDR3 is 16 residues long. Trimming shortened V by 2 bases and J by 7 bases, and 19 bases separated the two germline ends. In germline, CDR1 is KGHDR, CDR2 SFDVKD. The CDR3 bases are TGTGCCACCAGTGATTCCGCACTCCAGTACATCGGTGGCTACACCTTC. This encodes CATSDSALQYIGGYTF.

This clonotype has a count of ten or more. The chain carries TRBV7-3 and TRBJ2-1, with D perhaps being TRBD1 or TRBD2 (6 bases each). Germline CDR1 SGHTA, CDR2 FQGTGA. V lost 5 bases to trimming and J lost 4 bases, with 15 bases between them. The CDR3 covers 15 residues. The DNA for the CDR3 is TGTGCCAGCAGCCCGCCGGGGGCAGATTACAATGAGCAGTTCTTC. Its protein product is CASSPPGADYNEQFF.

The chain combines TRBV2 with TRBJ2-7; 7 bases line up with TRBD1. Germline trimming cut 3 bases from V and 7 bases from J; bases unmatched to any gene: 9. Germline values: CDR1 SNHLY, CDR2 FYNNEI. The CDR3 runs to 14 residues. In nucleotides, the CDR3 is TGTGCCAGCAGTGAGAACAGGGGCATGGGGGAGCAGTACTTC. Protein: CASSENRGMGEQYF.

The DNA for the CDR3 is TGTGCCACCAGCCGCCGGACACACATGAACACTGAAGCTTTCTTT. Protein product: CATSRRTHMNTEAFF. The rearrangement joins TRBV15 to TRBJ1-1; tentative D call: TRBD1 (5 bases). Germline V CDR1 and CDR2: LNHNV, YYDKDF (reference sequence). V was pared by 5 bases and J by 0 bases, with 13 bases between. The CDR3 is 15 amino acids.

The gene calls are TRBV24-1 and TRBJ2-1; D call uncertain. The V gene lost 1 base and the J gene lost 8 bases, with 14 bases spanning the gap. There are 15 residues in the CDR3. The germline gives CDR1 KGHDR, CDR2 SFDVKD. The CDR3: CATSDLMGKRDEQFF. CDR3 DNA: TGTGCCACCAGTGATTTAATGGGTAAAAGGGATGAGCAGTTCTTC.